A single sample gave rise to the 21 T cell receptor beta chains below, sequenced in a study of cytomegalovirus exposure and HLA in healthy donors (dated by TCRdb to about 2017). Library preparation used the immunoSEQ multiplex PCR assay. The multiplex PCR relied on a mix of 60 forward primers for TCR Vbeta segments and 13 reverse primers for TCR Jbeta segments. TCRdb took over this immuneACCESS table, retaining in-frame rearrangements with V and J assigned. Such tables are incomplete; in checked studies, under half of the missing clones stem from an unresolved V gene, and the remainder is unexplained. Recorded for this sample are tens of thousands of clones; roughly 75% of them occurred a single time. In total, the top ten clones hold roughly 2.2% of the sample. The specimen sequenced was PBMCs. The receptors were sampled from a man aged 40-50 years in good health and CMV-seronegative.

The chain couples TRBV7-2 to TRBJ2-7, with a tentative D call TRBD1 (6 bases). The germline V gene has CDR1 SGHTA and CDR2 FQGNSA. This CDR3 is 14 amino acids long. V was cut by 5 bases and J by 0 bases, with 11 bases left in between. In DNA form, the CDR3 reads TGTGCCAGCAGCGCGGACAGAAGCTCCTACGAGCAGTACTTC. Protein: CASSADRSSYEQYF.

The rearrangement joins TRBV25-1 to TRBJ2-1; possible D gene TRBD2, 5 bases. CDR3 size: 15 residues. V gave up 2 bases and J gave up 7 bases, with 15 bases separating them. The germline V gene has CDR1 MGHDK and CDR2 SYGVNS. DNA of the CDR3: TGTGCCAGCAGTGAACTTTCCCAACGGGGAAATGAGCAGTTCTTC. Translation gives CASSELSQRGNEQFF.

This clone was seen only once. The chain uses TRBV6-4 and TRBJ1-2, with 7 bases lining up with TRBD1. The germline gives CDR1 MRHNA, CDR2 SNTAGT. The CDR3 consists of 15 residues. V lost 0 bases to trimming and J lost 5 bases; unmatched junction nucleotides: 6. CDR3 protein: CASSDSRQGHYGYTF. The CDR3 DNA reads TGTGCCAGCAGTGACTCCAGACAGGGCCATTATGGCTACACCTTC.

This clone was observed a handful of times. The genes are TRBV12-5 and TRBJ2-3; 10 nucleotides line up with TRBD2. The CDR3 contains 15 residues. CDR1 LGHNT and CDR2 FRNRAP come from the germline V gene. Unmatched junction bases numbered 6, after V lost 5 bases and J lost 4 bases. In nucleotides, the CDR3 is TGTGCTAGTGGTAGCGGGGGGGCCCTCGCAGATACGCAGTATTTT. As protein: CASGSGGALADTQYF.

This clone was recorded many times. This chain joins TRBV19 and TRBJ1-2; 8 nucleotides agree with TRBD1. This CDR3 has 15 amino acids. V was clipped by 5 bases and J by 4 bases; unmatched bases: 9. Germline V gene data show CDR1 as LNHDA and CDR2 as SQIVND (reference sequence). The CDR3 DNA follows: TGTGCCAGTAGTGCTTCACAGGGGGTCGCCTATGGCTACACCTTC. Its translation: CASSASQGVAYGYTF. The full variable domain, its missing parts supplied by reference TRBV19 and TRBJ1-2, is DGGITQSPKYLFRKEGQNVTLSCEQNLNHDAMYWYRQDPGQGLRLIYYSQIVNDFQKGDIAEGYSVSREKKESFPLTVTSAQKNPTAFYLCASSASQGVAYGYTFGSGTRLTVV.

The V call is TRBV19, the J call TRBJ2-2; no reliable D call. Germline values: CDR1 LNHDA, CDR2 SQIVND (reference sequence). There are 12 residues in the CDR3. Deletions cut 3 bases from V and 7 bases from J, with 6 bases between. CDR3 coding DNA: TGTGCCAGTAGTATCCGGAGCGGGGAGCTGTTTTTT. Its translation: CASSIRSGELFF. The variable domain in full, with the rest retrieved from reference TRBV19 and TRBJ2-2, is DGGITQSPKYLFRKEGQNVTLSCEQNLNHDAMYWYRQDPGQGLRLIYYSQIVNDFQKGDIAEGYSVSREKKESFPLTVTSAQKNPTAFYLCASSIRSGELFFGEGSRLTVL.

This CDR3 reads CASSVGQGNTEAFF. In nucleotides, the CDR3 is TGTGCCAGTAGTGTAGGACAGGGGAACACTGAAGCTTTCTTT. This chain joins TRBV19 and TRBJ1-1; TRBD1 matches 8 bases. CDR1 and CDR2 (germline): LNHDA, SQIVND (reference sequence). Losses at the gene ends were 5 bases for V and 1 base for J; bases not matched to a gene: 3. The CDR3 runs to 14 residues.

The genes are TRBV7-3 and TRBJ2-2, with 7 bases matching TRBD2. CDR3 length: 15 residues. V shed 0 bases, J shed 7 bases, and the junction held 5 bases outside the gene matches. The germline V gene encodes CDR1 SGHTA and CDR2 FQGTGA. In DNA form, the CDR3 reads TGTGCCAGCAGCTTAACGTTGGGGGGGATCGGGGAGCTGTTTTTT. Translated, it gives CASSLTLGGIGELFF.

V gene TRBV2 combines with J gene TRBJ1-2; TRBD1 agrees at 9 bases. The CDR3 runs 15 residues. The germline V gene encodes CDR1 SNHLY and CDR2 FYNNEI. J was trimmed by 8 bases and V by 0 bases; bases with no gene match: 7. The CDR3 DNA reads TGTGCCAGCAGTGAAGCCGGGACAGGGAGTTGGGGCTACACCTTC. This codes for CASSEAGTGSWGYTF.

CDR3 sequence reads: CAGAGARGSGELFF. CDR3 bases: TGTGCCGGAGCGGGAGCTCGGGGTTCCGGGGAGCTGTTTTTT. V is TRBV28 and J is TRBJ2-2; 8 bases line up with TRBD2. Trimming cost V 11 bases and J 6 bases; bases outside gene matches: 11. CDR1 MDHEN and CDR2 SYDVKM come from the germline V gene. The CDR3 is 14 residues long.

The chain is built from TRBV27 and TRBJ2-7; D not resolved. This CDR3 comprises 13 residues. Deletions cut 3 bases from V and 0 bases from J, with 6 bases between. In germline, CDR1 is MNHEY, CDR2 SMNVEV (reference sequence). This CDR3 reads CASSFRSSYEQYF. DNA of the CDR3: TGTGCCAGCAGTTTCCGTAGCTCCTACGAGCAGTACTTC.

This clone was recorded a few times. CDR3 coding DNA: TGTGCCAGCGCACAGGGCTCCTACGAGCAGTACTTC. Amino acids: CASAQGSYEQYF. The rearrangement uses TRBV28 and TRBJ2-7; D might be TRBD1 (6 bases). V was trimmed by 8 bases and J by 0 bases, leaving 8 bases between them. Per germline, CDR1 MDHEN and CDR2 SYDVKM. This CDR3 region has 12 residues.

The rearrangement joins TRBV28 to TRBJ1-5; 7 bases are shared with TRBD1. CDR3 length: 18 amino acids. Looked up from germline, CDR1 is MDHEN and CDR2 is SYDVKM. V dropped 6 bases and J dropped 0; count of bases not matched to a gene: 14. The CDR3 sequence: CASSALNRDSYSNQPQHF. DNA of the CDR3: TGTGCCAGCAGCGCTCTAAACCGGGACAGCTATAGCAATCAGCCCCAGCATTTT. The whole variable domain, remainder taken from reference TRBV28 and TRBJ1-5, is DVKVTQSSRYLVKRTGEKVFLECVQDMDHENMFWYRQDPGLGLRLIYFSYDVKMKEKGDIPEGYSVSREKKERFSLILESASTNQTSMYLCASSALNRDSYSNQPQHFGDGTRLSIL.

This clone has only a few counts. The genes are TRBV5-5 and TRBJ2-1; 7 bases are a match to TRBD2. The germline CDR1 and CDR2 sequences are SGHKS and YYEKEE (reference sequence). This CDR3 has 13 residues. J gave up 6 bases and V 3 bases, and 3 bases lay outside the gene matches. As DNA, the CDR3 is TGTGCCAGCAGCTCCGGACTAGTCAATGAGCAGTTCTTC. As protein: CASSSGLVNEQFF.

This chain links TRBV28 with TRBJ2-7; 7 bases align to TRBD1. The CDR3 loop spans 17 amino acids. From germline, CDR1 is MDHEN and CDR2 SYDVKM. J gave up 0 bases and V 2 bases, and 10 bases lay outside the gene matches. CDR3 protein: CASSLPLSGQISYEQYF. The CDR3 region has the DNA TGTGCCAGCAGTTTACCGCTGTCGGGACAGATCTCCTACGAGCAGTACTTC.

This clone was seen only a few times. The chain has TRBV5-5 and TRBJ2-2, with D perhaps TRBD2 (6 bases). The CDR3 length is 15 residues. From germline, CDR1 is SGHKS and CDR2 YYEKEE (reference sequence). Trimming removed 4 bases from V and 6 bases from J, with 16 bases in between. The CDR3 sequence is CASSTGTPRAGELFF. The DNA of the CDR3 is TGTGCCAGCAGCACCGGGACTCCAAGGGCCGGGGAGCTGTTTTTT. The full variable domain, its missing parts supplied by reference TRBV5-5 and TRBJ2-2, is DAGVTQSPTHLIKTRGQQVTLRCSPISGHKSVSWYQQVLGQGPQFIFQYYEKEERGRGNFPDRFSARQFPNYSSELNVNALLLGDSALYLCASSTGTPRAGELFFGEGSRLTVL.

This chain connects TRBV2 to TRBJ1-6, with a weak D call TRBD1 (6 bases). The CDR3 has 15 residues. CDR1 and CDR2 (germline): SNHLY, FYNNEI. Trimming took 2 bases from V and 7 from J, leaving 12 bases between them. This chain's CDR3 is CASSEYPGANSPLHF. CDR3 sequence (DNA): TGTGCCAGCAGTGAATACCCAGGGGCAAATTCACCCCTCCACTTT.

V gene TRBV28 combines with J gene TRBJ1-2; possibly TRBD1 for D (5 bases). The length of the CDR3 is 14 residues. Trimming pared 4 bases from V and 8 bases from J, leaving 17 bases between. Germline V lookup: CDR1 MDHEN, CDR2 SYDVKM. CDR3 residues: CASSSEQVLQGYTF. The DNA for the CDR3 is TGTGCCAGCAGTTCCGAACAGGTTCTACAGGGCTACACCTTC.

This clone was seen once. The genes are TRBV5-1 and TRBJ2-2; TRBD1 aligns across 8 bases. Trimming took 4 bases from V and 7 from J; bases not matched to a gene: 6. The CDR3 is 14 residues long. Germline CDR1 SGHRS, CDR2 YFSETQ. The CDR3 is CASSVDREGGELFF. Written as DNA, the CDR3 is TGCGCCAGCAGCGTGGACAGGGAAGGCGGGGAGCTGTTTTTT.

The chain carries TRBV19 and TRBJ1-1; tentatively, D is TRBD1 (6 bases). Germline loops: CDR1 LNHDA, CDR2 SQIVND (reference sequence). V lost 6 bases, J lost 4 bases, and 12 bases lay in between. CDR3 length: 13 amino acids. The CDR3 region has the DNA TGTGCCAGTAGCCAAACAGGGCTCACTGAAGCTTTCTTT. As protein: CASSQTGLTEAFF.

The chain joins TRBV27 to TRBJ1-2; tentative D call: TRBD1 (5 bases). V lost 3 bases and J lost 4, with 9 bases in between. Germline CDR1 MNHEY, CDR2 SMNVEV (reference sequence). This CDR3 region has 13 residues. CDR3 nucleotides: TGTGCCAGCAGTTTCCAGGGTACCTATGGCTACACCTTC. Translated: CASSFQGTYGYTF.